This TCR beta chain was found in a study of CD8 T cells in Susac syndrome. At the level of the study: Each patient with Susac syndrome, at the time of blood draw, was therapy-naive, on corticosteroids, or on intravenous immunoglobulin alone.

Trimming removed 6 bases from V and 3 bases from J; junction bases left unmatched: 4. The CDR3 is 15 amino acids. CDR1 is LNHDA and CDR2 is SQIVND in the germline V gene (reference sequence). A remark on this clonotype: Its antigen is still unknown.

RNA, at roughly 0.5 to 1 ug, was reverse transcribed with random hexamers. With immunoSEQ multiplex PCR, TCR beta CDR3 was amplified across 54 Vbeta and 13 Jbeta. TCRdb reanalysed the immunoSEQ multiplex PCR reads using MiXCR and keeps one entry per CDR3 protein. The repertoire consists of around 200,000 distinct CDR3 sequences, with just under 95% occurring once and the leading ten covering approximately 0.16%. Regarding the study as a whole: Total CD8+ and CD8+ TEMRA repertoires contained 15 to 20 and five Susac-specific public clones, respectively.

Sequencing of TCR beta was performed on blood CD8+ T cells and on blood CD4+ T cells. This chain uses TRBV19 with TRBJ2-7; TRBD2 aligns across 14 bases. This receptor was taken from a human donor with Susac syndrome. Source material: CD8+ T cells from PBMCs. The CDR3 reads CASSMGTSGSYEQYF. CDR3 DNA sequence: TGTGCCAGTAGCATGGGGACTAGCGGGAGCTACGAGCAGTACTTC.